A single sample gave rise to the 10 T cell receptor beta chains below, sequenced in a study of blood T cells in healthy people across ages. A second PCR, run for about 6 to 11 cycles, used a sample-barcoded 5' primer plus a J-beta primer mix. TCRdb re-derived calls from the 5' RACE reads in MiXCR, one entry per CDR3 protein. This sample yields around 750,000 distinct CDR3 sequences, of which 53% are seen a single time; roughly two fifths belongs to the top ten. The sample taken for sequencing was blood. Receptor source: an elderly man in good health.

There are a few counts of this clonotype. The V call is TRBV27, the J call TRBJ1-4; 10 nucleotides align to TRBD1. CDR1 MNHEY and CDR2 SMNVEV come from the germline V gene (reference sequence). V lost 2 bases and J lost 8; bases outside the gene matches: 5. This CDR3 spans 15 amino acids. The CDR3 protein is CASSLGGTGDEKLFF. In DNA form, the CDR3 reads TGTGCCAGCAGTTTAGGCGGGACAGGGGACGAAAAACTGTTTTTT.

The genes are TRBV5-6 and TRBJ2-7; D gene uncertain. The J call may be incorrect, as the DNA end agrees better with TRBJ2-5. Germline values: CDR1 SGHDT, CDR2 YYEEEE. The CDR3 runs to 18 residues. CDR3 residues: CASSLGGLRGAPGETQYF. The DNA for the CDR3 is TGTGCCAGCAGCTTGGGAGGTTTGCGCGGAGCCCCCGGGGAGACCCAGTACTTC.

This clonotype was observed a few times. This chain joins TRBV10-3 and TRBJ2-7; no clear D gene. Germline values: CDR1 ENHRY, CDR2 SYGVKD. CDR3 length equals 13 residues. The V end lost 6 bases, the J end lost 5 bases, and 14 bases lay between the germline ends. CDR3 protein: CAIRKGMIDEQYF. The CDR3 DNA sequence: TGTGCCATCAGAAAAGGAATGATCGACGAGCAGTACTTC.

The V gene is TRBV14, the J gene TRBJ1-4; D gene uncertain. Germline lookup yields CDR1 SGHDN and CDR2 FVKESK. V was trimmed by 6 bases and J by 5 bases, leaving 7 bases between them. This CDR3 is built from 12 residues. The CDR3 bases are TGTGCCAGCAGACGAGGCAATGAAAAACTGTTTTTT. It codes for CASRRGNEKLFF.

The rearrangement links TRBV15 to TRBJ2-5; TRBD2 might be the D (5 bases). CDR1 and CDR2 (germline): LNHNV, YYDKDF (reference sequence). The CDR3 spans 11 residues. Trimming cost V 2 bases and J 11 bases, with 9 bases left between them. The DNA of the CDR3 is TGTGCCACCAGCAGACTTGGGGAGCAGTACTTC. It translates to CATSRLGEQYF.

The sample holds a few counts of this clonotype. The chain recombines TRBV10-3 with TRBJ1-2, with no clear D. The germline CDR1 and CDR2 sequences are ENHRY and SYGVKD. V was trimmed by 3 bases and J by 4 bases, leaving 9 bases between them. This CDR3 comprises 13 residues. The CDR3: CAISEKRSYGYTF. DNA for the CDR3: TGTGCCATCAGTGAAAAGCGGAGCTATGGCTACACCTTC.

In its sample, this clonotype was seen a few times. V is TRBV5-1 and J is TRBJ2-1; possibly TRBD1 for D (5 bases). The V end was cut by 1 base, the J end by 5 bases, with 10 bases between. Germline assignment: CDR1 SGHRS and CDR2 YFSETQ. This CDR3 region has 14 residues. The CDR3 bases are TGCGCCAGCAGCTTGCAGACAGCGAACAATGAGCAGTTCTTC. This translates into CASSLQTANNEQFF.

The V and J genes are TRBV10-3 and TRBJ2-7; TRBD2 aligns across 12 bases. Germline V gives CDR1 ENHRY, CDR2 SYGVKD. The V and J ends lost 3 bases and 5 bases, in that order; junction bases with no gene match: 8. The CDR3 sequence is 16 residues long. The CDR3 loop reads CAISDETSGSRHEQYF. The CDR3 DNA sequence: TGTGCCATCAGTGACGAGACTAGCGGGAGCCGACACGAGCAGTACTTC.

As regards this clonotype: The junction does not match germline at one end; this may be a read error. The rearrangement uses TRBV5-1 and TRBJ2-1; D is possibly TRBD2 (5 bases). The germline V gene encodes CDR1 SGHRS and CDR2 YFSETQ. CDR3 length: 15 residues. CDR3: CASGPGLTGWNEQFF. The CDR3, as DNA: TGTGCCAGCGGCCCCGGGCTAACGGGGTGGAATGAGCAGTTCTTC.

The chain uses TRBV7-9 and TRBJ2-4; D gene ambiguous. Germline V gives CDR1 SEHNR, CDR2 FQNEAQ (reference sequence). The CDR3 totals 15 residues. V was cut by 1 base and J by 0 bases, with 7 bases left in between. CDR3 sequence (DNA): TGTGCCAGCAGCTTAGAGGGCCTAGCCAAAAACATTCAGTACTTC. The encoded protein is CASSLEGLAKNIQYF.